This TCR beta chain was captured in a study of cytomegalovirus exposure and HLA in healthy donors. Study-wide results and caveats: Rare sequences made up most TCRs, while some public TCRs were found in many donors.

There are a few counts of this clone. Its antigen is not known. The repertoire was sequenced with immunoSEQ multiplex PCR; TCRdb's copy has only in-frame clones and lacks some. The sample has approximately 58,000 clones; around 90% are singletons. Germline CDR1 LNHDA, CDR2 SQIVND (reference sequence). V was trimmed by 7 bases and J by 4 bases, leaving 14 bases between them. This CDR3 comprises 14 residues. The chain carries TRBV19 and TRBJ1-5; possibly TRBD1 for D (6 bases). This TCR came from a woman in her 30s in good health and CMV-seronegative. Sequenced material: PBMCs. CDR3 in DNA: TGTGCCAGTAAACGGGGGGGCGGGAATCAGCCCCAGCATTTT. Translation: CASKRGGGNQPQHF.